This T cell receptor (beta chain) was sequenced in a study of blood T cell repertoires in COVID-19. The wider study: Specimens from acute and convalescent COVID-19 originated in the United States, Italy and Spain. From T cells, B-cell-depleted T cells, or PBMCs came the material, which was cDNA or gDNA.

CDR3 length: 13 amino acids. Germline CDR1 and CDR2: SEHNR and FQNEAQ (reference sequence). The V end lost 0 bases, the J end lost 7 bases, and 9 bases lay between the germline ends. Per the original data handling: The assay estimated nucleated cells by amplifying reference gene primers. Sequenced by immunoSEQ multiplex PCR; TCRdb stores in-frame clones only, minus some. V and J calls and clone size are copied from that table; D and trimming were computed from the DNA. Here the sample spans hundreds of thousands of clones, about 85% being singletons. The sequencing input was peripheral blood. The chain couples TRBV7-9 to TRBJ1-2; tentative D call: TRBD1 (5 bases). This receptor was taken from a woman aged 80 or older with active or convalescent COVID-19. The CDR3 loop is CASSLAGGGGYTF. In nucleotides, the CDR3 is TGTGCCAGCAGCTTAGCGGGCGGGGGTGGCTACACCTTC.